This entry lists 24 T cell receptor beta chains sequenced from one sample in a study of cytomegalovirus exposure and HLA in healthy donors (TCRdb year 2017). The library was produced with the immunoSEQ multiplex PCR assay. A mixture of 60 forward primers for TCR Vbeta segments and 13 reverse primers for TCR Jbeta segments was used in the multiplex PCR. TCRdb provides this immuneACCESS table in a form limited to in-frame rearrangements. Some clones are lacking; in checked studies, under half of them reflect an unresolved V gene, and why the rest are absent is not known. For this sample the table gives around 50,000 clones, of which approximately 84% were detected only once. The top ten clones comprise approximately 2.9% of the sample. Sequencing input: PBMCs. These receptors were taken from a man aged 45 to 65 in good health and CMV-seronegative.

The genes are TRBV10-3 and TRBJ2-2, with D possibly matching TRBD2 (6 bases). The CDR3 covers 13 residues. Trimming took off 6 bases at V and 6 bases at J, with 11 bases between the two ends. Per the germline V gene, CDR1 is ENHRY and CDR2 is SYGVKD. CDR3 loop: CAISPSGAGELFF. CDR3 DNA sequence: TGTGCCATCAGCCCCTCGGGGGCCGGGGAGCTGTTTTTT.

To note about this clone: The junction shows a germline mismatch at one end, possibly a read error. The chain links TRBV7-9 to TRBJ2-2; 11 bases align to TRBD1. Germline V gene lookup returns CDR1 SEHNR and CDR2 FQNEAQ (reference sequence). The CDR3 covers 15 residues. The CDR3 region is CSSSLGQGDAGELFF. Written as DNA, the CDR3 is TGTTCCAGCAGCCTGGGACAGGGGGACGCCGGGGAGCTGTTTTTT.

By proportion, this clone is medium-sized (0.01 to 0.1%). The gene calls are TRBV13 and TRBJ2-1; D might be TRBD2 (6 bases). Germline V gene sequence: CDR1 PRHDT, CDR2 FYEKMQ (reference sequence). The CDR3 is 14 residues long. V was pared by 5 bases and J by 5 bases, with 13 bases between. The CDR3 bases are TGTGCCAGCAGCGCCGCGGGACCGCACAATGAGCAGTTCTTC. Translated, it gives CASSAAGPHNEQFF.

V and J are TRBV4-3 and TRBJ2-5; TRBD2 might be the D (5 bases). The CDR3 is 15 residues long. Germline V CDR1 and CDR2: LGHNA, YSLEER. Trimming shortened V by 5 bases and J by 2 bases, and 15 bases separated the two germline ends. The chain's CDR3 is CASSTTWESQETQYF. Written as DNA, the CDR3 is TGCGCCAGCAGCACAACCTGGGAGTCGCAAGAGACCCAGTACTTC.

The CDR3 DNA follows: TGTGCCAGCAGTGTTAGTCTCCCCTCCGAGCAGTACTTC. This gives the protein CASSVSLPSEQYF. The V gene is TRBV2, the J gene TRBJ2-7; D is undetermined. V was pared by 4 bases and J by 6 bases, with 13 bases between. Germline lookup yields CDR1 SNHLY and CDR2 FYNNEI. The CDR3 contains 13 residues.

This chain joins TRBV6-5 and TRBJ2-7; no reliable D call. Germline values: CDR1 MNHEY, CDR2 SVGAGI. CDR3 length: 14 residues. The ends were cut back, 6 bases at V and 3 bases at J, with 15 bases in the middle. The CDR3 DNA follows: TGTGCCAGCAGAAGTCGCTCGCGGAACTACGAGCAGTACTTC. Translation gives CASRSRSRNYEQYF.

Worth noting for this clone: The sample contains more than one DNA sequence encoding this CDR3. This sequence joins TRBV4-1 and TRBJ1-2, with 7 bases fitting TRBD1. Per the germline V gene, CDR1 is MGHRA and CDR2 is YSYEKL. This CDR3 comprises 17 residues. Unmatched junction bases numbered 9, after V lost 0 bases and J lost 2 bases. The CDR3 is CASSQDLSGGQNYGYTF. For the CDR3, the DNA is TGCGCCAGCAGCCAAGACCTCTCAGGGGGACAAAACTATGGCTACACCTTC.

This sequence joins TRBV18 and TRBJ2-7, with 7 positions matching TRBD1. Germline V CDR1 and CDR2: KGHSH, LQKENI. This CDR3 is built from 14 residues. Unmatched junction bases numbered 4, after V lost 2 bases and J lost 3 bases. CDR3 region: CASSPSGQLYEQYF. The CDR3 DNA is TGTGCCAGCTCACCATCGGGACAGCTCTACGAGCAGTACTTC.

This clone was recorded once. The chain carries TRBV7-9 and TRBJ2-2; the D gene is possibly TRBD1 (5 bases). Germline CDR1 is SEHNR and CDR2 is FQNEAQ (reference sequence). The CDR3 is 13 amino acids. V was cut by 7 bases and J by 5 bases, with 11 bases left in between. In DNA form, the CDR3 reads TGTGCCAGCACCCGGACATCAACCGGGGAGCTGTTTTTT. This codes for CASTRTSTGELFF.

This clone was picked up a small number of times. The J gene is TRBJ1-1, the V gene TRBV12-5; TRBD1 agrees at 11 bases. The ends lost 7 bases at V and 12 bases at J; junction bases unmatched: 10. Germline V lookup: CDR1 LGHNT, CDR2 FRNRAP. This CDR3 has 13 residues. In nucleotides, the CDR3 is TGTGCTAGTGTCATGGACAGGGGGCGTATACCTTTCTTT. Its translation: CASVMDRGRIPFF.

The V gene is TRBV7-2, the J gene TRBJ2-2, with 9 bases aligning to TRBD2. This CDR3 comprises 16 residues. Looked up from germline, CDR1 is SGHTA and CDR2 is FQGNSA. J gave up 7 bases and V 6 bases, and 12 bases lay outside the gene matches. CDR3 DNA sequence: TGTGCCAGCAGAGAGGGGGCGGGGGGGCGGAGCGGGGAGCTGTTTTTT. Residues: CASREGAGGRSGELFF.

This clone was counted only a few times. V usage is TRBV7-6 and J usage is TRBJ1-3; a possible D gene is TRBD1 (5 bases). From germline, CDR1 is SGHVS and CDR2 FNYEAQ. The CDR3 runs to 16 residues. With 1 base removed from V and 3 bases from J, the gap between germline ends came to 13 bases. CDR3 loop: CASSLEESRGGNTIYF. The CDR3 bases are TGTGCCAGCAGCTTAGAGGAGTCAAGGGGTGGAAACACCATATATTTT.

The chain carries TRBV29-1 and TRBJ1-3, with D unclear. The CDR3 covers 14 residues. Trimming left V 3 bases short and J 1 base short, with 10 bases between. Germline-derived CDR1 and CDR2 are SQVTM and ANQGSEA. The CDR3 here is CSVELVRSGNTIYF. CDR3 nucleotide sequence: TGCAGCGTTGAGTTGGTCAGATCTGGAAACACCATATATTTT.

DNA of the CDR3: TGTGCCAGCACCGGCCGAGCGGGCGGCACAGATACGCAGTATTTT. This translates into CASTGRAGGTDTQYF. The V and J genes are TRBV7-2 and TRBJ2-3; perhaps TRBD2 as D (6 bases). V shed 7 bases and J shed 1 base, with 15 bases lying between them. Germline V lookup: CDR1 SGHTA, CDR2 FQGNSA. The CDR3 contains 15 residues.

The chain employs TRBV7-8 and TRBJ2-1; D is uncertain. V lost 6 bases, J lost 0 bases, and 9 bases lay in between. CDR3 length equals 14 residues. Germline CDR1 SGHVS, CDR2 FQNEAQ. This CDR3 is CASSGRSSYNEQFF. The CDR3 DNA follows: TGTGCCAGCAGTGGCCGGAGCTCCTACAATGAGCAGTTCTTC.

This chain uses TRBV19 with TRBJ1-2; 7 positions agree with TRBD1. V lost 6 bases to trimming and J lost 8 bases; unmatched junction nucleotides: 6. This CDR3 spans 12 amino acids. Germline loops: CDR1 LNHDA, CDR2 SQIVND (reference sequence). The CDR3 loop is CASSDRVGGYTF. The CDR3 region has the DNA TGTGCCAGTAGCGACAGGGTTGGCGGCTACACCTTC.

V is TRBV6-1 and J is TRBJ2-3, with 8 bases matching TRBD2. Trimming took 4 bases from V and 3 from J; bases not matched to a gene: 3. Per germline, CDR1 MNHNS and CDR2 SASEGT. The CDR3 length is 14 residues. CDR3 coding DNA: TGTGCCAGCAGTGTCCAGCGGGGGACAGATACGCAGTATTTT. Translated: CASSVQRGTDTQYF.

The chain couples TRBV19 to TRBJ1-5; 10 nucleotides agree with TRBD1. Germline CDR1 reads LNHDA; CDR2 reads SQIVND (reference sequence). The CDR3 extends over 13 amino acids. Trimming at V came to 9 bases and at J to 5 bases, leaving 4 bases not matched to a gene. The CDR3 reads CASRDRGYQPQHF. CDR3 DNA sequence: TGTGCCAGCAGGGACAGGGGATATCAGCCCCAGCATTTT.

The V gene is TRBV5-4, the J gene TRBJ2-5; TRBD2 agrees at 10 bases. Germline V gene data show CDR1 as SGHNT and CDR2 as YYREEE (reference sequence). V gave up 4 bases and J gave up 4 bases; unmatched junction bases: 10. The CDR3 length is 16 residues. This CDR3 is CASSSSGGAPGETQYF. CDR3 DNA: TGTGCCAGCAGCAGCAGCGGGGGGGCGCCGGGAGAGACCCAGTACTTC.

This rearrangement joins TRBV2 to TRBJ1-5, with D possibly matching TRBD1 (5 bases). Germline CDR1 is SNHLY and CDR2 is FYNNEI. There are 19 residues in the CDR3. The ends were cut back, 1 base at V and 0 bases at J, with 19 bases in the middle. The CDR3 here is CASSEVWILRDNSNQPQHF. The CDR3, as DNA: TGTGCCAGCAGTGAAGTATGGATCCTCAGGGATAATAGCAATCAGCCCCAGCATTTT. The entire variable domain, with the rest obtained from reference TRBV2 and TRBJ1-5, is as follows: EPEVTQTPSHQVTQMGQEVILRCVPISNHLYFYWYRQILGQKVEFLVSFYNNEISEKSEIFDDQFSVERPDGSNFTLKIRSTKLEDSAMYFCASSEVWILRDNSNQPQHFGDGTRLSIL.

There are a few counts of this clone. The V and J genes are TRBV20-1 and TRBJ2-1; no firm D call. CDR3 size: 10 residues. V shed 5 bases and J shed 11 bases, with 10 bases lying between them. The germline V gene encodes CDR1 DFQATT and CDR2 SNEGSKA (reference sequence). The CDR3 region has the DNA TGCAGTGCTGGGCTGGGTCAGCAGTTCTTC. Its protein is CSAGLGQQFF.

The chain links TRBV11-1 to TRBJ1-1; TRBD1 aligns across 12 bases. This CDR3 has 17 residues. Germline V gene lookup returns CDR1 SGHAT and CDR2 FQDESV (reference sequence). V dropped 2 bases and J dropped 5; count of bases not matched to a gene: 9. The CDR3 sequence: CASSLSGDRGRRTEAFF. The CDR3, as DNA: TGTGCCAGCAGCTTAAGTGGGGACAGGGGGCGTCGGACTGAAGCTTTCTTT.

This rearrangement joins TRBV6-6 to TRBJ1-1; no reliable D call. V lost 8 bases to trimming and J lost 3 bases, with 10 bases between them. The CDR3 consists of 12 residues. Germline V lookup: CDR1 MNHNY, CDR2 SVGAGI (reference sequence). The CDR3 loop is CASGELDTEAFF. As DNA, the CDR3 is TGTGCCAGCGGGGAGCTAGACACTGAAGCTTTCTTT.

This clone was observed a few times. The chain recombines TRBV2 with TRBJ1-2; D is possibly TRBD1 (6 bases). V was pared by 6 bases and J by 5 bases, with 13 bases between. In germline, CDR1 is SNHLY, CDR2 FYNNEI. The CDR3 extends over 13 amino acids. The CDR3 is CASSPGRGYGYTF. In DNA form, the CDR3 reads TGTGCCAGCAGCCCGGGAAGGGGGTATGGCTACACCTTC.